Given below is one T cell receptor (beta chain) in context. This entry is derived from a study of PD-L1 blockade in urothelial cancer. Individual patients had between 1 and 8 samples, taken pretreatment and on-treatment. The assay was immunoSEQ multiplex PCR, and TCRdb's table has in-frame clones only and misses some. Seen here are just under 45,000 clones, 70% to 90% observed once, and the top ten hold roughly 15%. Germline V CDR1 and CDR2: SNHLY, FYNNEI. The CDR3 contains 12 residues. V was cut by 5 bases and J by 14 bases, with 16 bases left in between. The material sequenced was PBMCs, taken around atezolizumab (anti-PD-L1) treatment. The chain uses TRBV2 and TRBJ2-1, with D tentatively TRBD1 (6 bases). The source is a woman in her sixties with urothelial cancer. The CDR3 is CASSQTGSVEFF. DNA for the CDR3: TGTGCCAGCAGTCAGACAGGTTCAGTTGAGTTCTTC.